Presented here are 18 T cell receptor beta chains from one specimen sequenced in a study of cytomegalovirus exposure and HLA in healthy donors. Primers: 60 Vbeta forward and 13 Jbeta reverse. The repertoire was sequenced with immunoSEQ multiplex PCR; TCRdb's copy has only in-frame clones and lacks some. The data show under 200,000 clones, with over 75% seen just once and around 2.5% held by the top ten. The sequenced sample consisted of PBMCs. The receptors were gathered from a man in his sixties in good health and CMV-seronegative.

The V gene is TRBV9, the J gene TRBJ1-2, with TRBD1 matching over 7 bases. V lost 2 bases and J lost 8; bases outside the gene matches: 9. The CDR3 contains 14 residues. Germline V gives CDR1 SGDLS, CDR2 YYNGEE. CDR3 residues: CASSVGGRGYGYTF. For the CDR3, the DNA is TGTGCCAGCAGCGTCGGTGGCAGGGGGTACGGCTACACCTTC.

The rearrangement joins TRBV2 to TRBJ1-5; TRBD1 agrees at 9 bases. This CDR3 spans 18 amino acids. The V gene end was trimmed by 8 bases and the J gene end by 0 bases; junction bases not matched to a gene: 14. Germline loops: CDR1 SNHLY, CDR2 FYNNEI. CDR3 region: CASGGQNRGPYSNQPQHF. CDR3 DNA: TGTGCCAGCGGAGGGCAGAACAGGGGGCCCTATAGCAATCAGCCCCAGCATTTT.

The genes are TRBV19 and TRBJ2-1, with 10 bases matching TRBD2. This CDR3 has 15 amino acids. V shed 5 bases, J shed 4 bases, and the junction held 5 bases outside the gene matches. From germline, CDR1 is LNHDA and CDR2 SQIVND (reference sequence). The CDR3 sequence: CASSPGTSVYNEQFF. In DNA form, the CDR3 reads TGTGCCAGTAGTCCCGGGACTAGCGTTTACAATGAGCAGTTCTTC. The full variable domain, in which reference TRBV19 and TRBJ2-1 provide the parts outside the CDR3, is DGGITQSPKYLFRKEGQNVTLSCEQNLNHDAMYWYRQDPGQGLRLIYYSQIVNDFQKGDIAEGYSVSREKKESFPLTVTSAQKNPTAFYLCASSPGTSVYNEQFFGPGTRLTVL.

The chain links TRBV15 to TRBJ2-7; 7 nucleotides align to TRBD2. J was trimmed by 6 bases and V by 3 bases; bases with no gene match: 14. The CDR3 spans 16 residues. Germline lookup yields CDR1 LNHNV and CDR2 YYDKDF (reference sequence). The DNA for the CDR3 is TGTGCCACCAGCAGCTCTCGGACTAGAAATCCCGGCGAGCAGTACTTC. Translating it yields CATSSSRTRNPGEQYF.

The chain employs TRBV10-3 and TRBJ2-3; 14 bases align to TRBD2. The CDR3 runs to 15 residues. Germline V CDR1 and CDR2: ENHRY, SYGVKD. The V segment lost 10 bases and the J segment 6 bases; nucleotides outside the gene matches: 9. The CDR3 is CATKTSGGAGDTQYF. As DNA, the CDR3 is TGTGCCACTAAGACTAGCGGGGGGGCCGGTGATACGCAGTATTTT.

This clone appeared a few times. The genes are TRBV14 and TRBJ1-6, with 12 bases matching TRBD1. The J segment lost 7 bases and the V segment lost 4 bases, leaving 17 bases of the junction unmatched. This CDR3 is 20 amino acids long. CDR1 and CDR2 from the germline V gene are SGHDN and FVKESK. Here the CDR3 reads CASSPYAGQGARTRNSPLHF. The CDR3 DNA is TGTGCCAGCAGCCCTTACGCGGGACAGGGGGCCCGAACGCGGAATTCACCCCTCCACTTT. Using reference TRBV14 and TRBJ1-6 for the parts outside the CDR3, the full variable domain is EAGVTQFPSHSVIEKGQTVTLRCDPISGHDNLYWYRRVMGKEIKFLLHFVKESKQDESGMPNNRFLAERTGGTYSTLKVQPAELEDSGVYFCASSPYAGQGARTRNSPLHFGNGTRLTVT.

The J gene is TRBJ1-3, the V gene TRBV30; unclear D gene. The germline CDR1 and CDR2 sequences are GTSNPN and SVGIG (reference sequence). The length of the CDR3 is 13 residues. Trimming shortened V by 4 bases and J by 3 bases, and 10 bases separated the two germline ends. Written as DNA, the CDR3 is TGTGCCTGGAACACTAGTCTTGGAAACACCATATATTTT. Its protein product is CAWNTSLGNTIYF.

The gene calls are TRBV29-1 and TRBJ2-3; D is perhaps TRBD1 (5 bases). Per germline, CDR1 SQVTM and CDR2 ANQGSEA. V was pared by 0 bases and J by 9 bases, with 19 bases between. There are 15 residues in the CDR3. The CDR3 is CSVEEGQVGFGTQYF. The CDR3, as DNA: TGCAGCGTTGAAGAGGGGCAGGTCGGGTTTGGAACGCAGTATTTT.

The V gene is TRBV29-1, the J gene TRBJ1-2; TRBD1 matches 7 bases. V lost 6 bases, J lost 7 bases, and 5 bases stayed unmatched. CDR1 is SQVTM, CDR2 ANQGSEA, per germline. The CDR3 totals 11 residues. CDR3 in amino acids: CSVQGSGGYTF. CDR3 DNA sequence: TGCAGCGTACAGGGGTCGGGTGGCTACACCTTC.

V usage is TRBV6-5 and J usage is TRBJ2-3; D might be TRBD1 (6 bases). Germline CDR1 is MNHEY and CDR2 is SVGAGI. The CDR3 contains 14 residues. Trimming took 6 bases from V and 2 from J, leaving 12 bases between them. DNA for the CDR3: TGTGCCAGCAGACTCGGGACACTCACAGATACGCAGTATTTT. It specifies CASRLGTLTDTQYF.

This chain's CDR3 is CASSHRGGEPSGANVLTF. The CDR3 DNA reads as TGTGCCAGCAGCCACCGTGGGGGGGAACCCTCTGGGGCCAACGTCCTGACTTTC. The genes are TRBV4-2 and TRBJ2-6; TRBD2 matches 7 bases. V lost 3 bases to trimming and J lost 0 bases; unmatched junction nucleotides: 8. The V gene's germline CDR1 is LGHNA and CDR2 YNFKEQ. The CDR3 length is 18 residues.

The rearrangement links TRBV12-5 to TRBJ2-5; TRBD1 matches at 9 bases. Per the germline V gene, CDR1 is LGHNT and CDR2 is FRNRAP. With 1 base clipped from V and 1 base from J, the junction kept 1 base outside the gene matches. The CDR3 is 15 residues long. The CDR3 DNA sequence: TGTGCTAGTGGTTTGGGGACAGGGGTCCAAGAGACCCAGTACTTC. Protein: CASGLGTGVQETQYF.

The CDR3 protein is CASTSGGPFGEAFF. In nucleotides, the CDR3 is TGCGCCAGCACATCGGGGGGGCCGTTCGGTGAAGCTTTCTTT. The chain links TRBV5-1 to TRBJ1-1; D is perhaps TRBD1 (6 bases). Germline assignment: CDR1 SGHRS and CDR2 YFSETQ. The CDR3 sequence is 14 residues long. V was clipped by 6 bases and J by 7 bases, with 19 bases between them.

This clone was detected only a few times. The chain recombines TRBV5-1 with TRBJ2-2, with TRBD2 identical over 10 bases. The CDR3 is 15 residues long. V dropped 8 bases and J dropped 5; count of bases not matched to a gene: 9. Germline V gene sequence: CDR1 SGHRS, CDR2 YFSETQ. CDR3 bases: TGCGCCAGTATCACTACTAGCGGGACGACCGGGGAGCTGTTTTTT. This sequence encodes CASITTSGTTGELFF.

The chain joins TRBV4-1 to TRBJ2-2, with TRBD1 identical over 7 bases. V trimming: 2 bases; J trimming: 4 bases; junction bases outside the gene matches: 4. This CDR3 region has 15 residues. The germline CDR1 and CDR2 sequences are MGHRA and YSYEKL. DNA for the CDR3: TGCGCCAGCAGCCAAACAGGGGCCTCCACCGGGGAGCTGTTTTTT. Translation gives CASSQTGASTGELFF.

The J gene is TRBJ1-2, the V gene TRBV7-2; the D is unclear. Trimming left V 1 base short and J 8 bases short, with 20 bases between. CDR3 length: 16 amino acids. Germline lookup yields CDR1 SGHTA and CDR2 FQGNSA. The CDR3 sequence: CASSLGGGSQERGYTF. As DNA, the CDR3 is TGTGCCAGCAGCTTAGGGGGTGGGAGCCAGGAGCGCGGCTACACCTTC.

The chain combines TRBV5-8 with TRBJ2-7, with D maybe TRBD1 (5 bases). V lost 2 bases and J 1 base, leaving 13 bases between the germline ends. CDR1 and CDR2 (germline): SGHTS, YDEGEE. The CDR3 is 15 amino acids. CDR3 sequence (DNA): TGTGCCAGCAGCTTTTCCGGGCAGGGATCCTACGAGCAGTACTTC. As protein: CASSFSGQGSYEQYF.

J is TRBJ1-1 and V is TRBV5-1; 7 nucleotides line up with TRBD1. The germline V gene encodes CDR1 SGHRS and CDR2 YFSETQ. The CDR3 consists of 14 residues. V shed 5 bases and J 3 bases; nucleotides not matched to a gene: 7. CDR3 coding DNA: TGCGCCAGCAGGTTGACAGGGCGGGACACTGAAGCTTTCTTT. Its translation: CASRLTGRDTEAFF. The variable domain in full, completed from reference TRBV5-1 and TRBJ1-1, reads KAGVTQTPRYLIKTRGQQVTLSCSPISGHRSVSWYQQTPGQGLQFLFEYFSETQRNKGNFPGRFSGRQFSNSRSEMNVSTLELGDSALYLCASRLTGRDTEAFFGQGTRLTVV.